This TCR beta chain was captured by sequencing in a study of T cells in Graves' hyperthyroidism and ophthalmopathy. The germline CDR1 and CDR2 sequences are MDHEN and SYDVKM. V shed 8 bases and J shed 6 bases, with 13 bases lying between them. This CDR3 region has 12 residues. The investigators amplified TCR beta CDR3 regions from RNA transcripts. HTBI primers were the set used in a first-round RT-PCR of the TCR CDR3. TCRdb itself ran the multiplex PCR reads through MiXCR, one entry per CDR3 protein. This table has under 650,000 distinct CDR3 sequences, roughly 17% appearing once. V is TRBV28 and J is TRBJ1-2; D possibly corresponds to TRBD1 (5 bases). Sequencing input: blood. The sequence came from a young woman with Graves' hyperthyroidism. The CDR3 coding sequence is TGTGCCAGCGACAGACGGTATAATGGCTACACCTTC. Its protein is CASDRRYNGYTF.